Listed here are 15 T cell receptor beta chains from one sample, sequenced in a study of OX40 agonist ivuxolimab in advanced cancers. Libraries were built with the immunoSEQ multiplex PCR assay. TCRdb holds this immuneACCESS table with in-frame rearrangements only. Some clones are missing; in checked studies, unresolved V genes explain under half, and the rest has no known cause. For this sample there are just under 85,000 clones; roughly 80% appear just once. Of the sample, under 3.5% falls within the top ten clones. The sequencing here drew on CD4+ or CD8+ T cells sorted from blood, taken in a trial of the OX40 agonist ivuxolimab. Receptors were obtained from an adult with an advanced solid tumor such as melanoma, head and neck, liver or kidney cancer.

The chain combines TRBV10-3 with TRBJ2-1, with D perhaps TRBD2 (7 bases). This CDR3 has 15 residues. The germline V gene has CDR1 ENHRY and CDR2 SYGVKD. Trimming shortened V by 4 bases and J by 0 bases, and 10 bases separated the two germline ends. CDR3 in DNA: TGTGCCATCAGTGGGGGGGGCAACTCCTACAATGAGCAGTTCTTC. It encodes CAISGGGNSYNEQFF.

V usage is TRBV6-6 and J usage is TRBJ1-2; TRBD1 aligns across 8 bases. The CDR3 is made up of 14 amino acids. Germline V gene sequence: CDR1 MNHNY, CDR2 SVGAGI (reference sequence). Trimming removed 0 bases from V and 7 bases from J; junction bases left unmatched: 4. This CDR3 is CASSYSQGAGGYTF. CDR3 DNA sequence: TGTGCCAGCAGTTACTCCCAGGGGGCGGGTGGCTACACCTTC.

This clone was seen once. V usage is TRBV5-6 and J usage is TRBJ1-1; perhaps TRBD1 as D (6 bases). The CDR3 totals 16 residues. Per germline, CDR1 SGHDT and CDR2 YYEEEE. Trimming pared 4 bases from V and 3 bases from J, leaving 19 bases between. CDR3 in amino acids: CASSLSRWAGDTEAFF. The CDR3 DNA reads TGTGCCAGCAGCCTGTCTCGCTGGGCAGGGGACACTGAAGCTTTCTTT.

The CDR3 loop is CASSFYRGQDTQYF. CDR3 in DNA: TGTGCCAGCAGCTTCTACAGGGGGCAAGATACGCAGTATTTT. This chain connects TRBV7-2 to TRBJ2-3; 9 nucleotides agree with TRBD1. The CDR3 contains 14 residues. V lost 3 bases to trimming and J lost 5 bases; unmatched junction nucleotides: 3. Germline CDR1 SGHTA, CDR2 FQGNSA. The whole variable domain, remainder taken from reference TRBV7-2 and TRBJ2-3, is GAGVSQSPSNKVTEKGKDVELRCDPISGHTALYWYRQSLGQGLEFLIYFQGNSAPDKSGLPSDRFSAERTGGSVSTLTIQRTQQEDSAVYLCASSFYRGQDTQYFGPGTRLTVL.

Turning to this clone: Other DNA sequences in this specimen translate into the identical CDR3. The chain couples TRBV29-1 to TRBJ1-2; TRBD1 agrees at 7 bases. CDR3 length: 17 residues. Germline V lookup: CDR1 SQVTM, CDR2 ANQGSEA. The V and J ends lost 0 bases and 3 bases, in that order; junction bases with no gene match: 13. This CDR3 is CSVEDRGQEFFDYGYTF. The CDR3 DNA is TGCAGCGTTGAAGATAGGGGGCAGGAGTTCTTTGACTATGGCTACACCTTC.

The chain has TRBV7-2 and TRBJ2-5; D call uncertain. Germline CDR1 SGHTA, CDR2 FQGNSA. CDR3 size: 14 residues. V shed 1 base and J shed 1 base, with 7 bases lying between them. The CDR3 here is CASSLGHLQETQYF. For the CDR3, the DNA is TGTGCCAGCAGCTTAGGGCACCTCCAAGAGACCCAGTACTTC.

The chain recombines TRBV19 with TRBJ1-3, with TRBD1 matching over 8 bases. The CDR3 length is 14 residues. With 8 bases clipped from V and 7 bases from J, the junction kept 10 bases outside the gene matches. Germline values: CDR1 LNHDA, CDR2 SQIVND (reference sequence). The CDR3, as DNA: TGTGCCAGTCGGACAGGGAGTTCTGAGAACACCATATATTTT. It yields the protein CASRTGSSENTIYF.

This clone was recorded a few times. V is TRBV7-9 and J is TRBJ2-2; D may be TRBD2 (5 bases). Trimming cost V 1 base and J 1 base, with 10 bases left between them. The CDR3 extends over 16 amino acids. CDR1 and CDR2 from the germline V gene are SEHNR and FQNEAQ (reference sequence). The CDR3 nucleotides are TGTGCCAGCAGCTTAGTGGCAGGAGGGAACACCGGGGAGCTGTTTTTT. Translation gives CASSLVAGGNTGELFF. Combining the CDR3 with reference TRBV7-9 and TRBJ2-2 gives the whole variable domain DTGVSQNPRHKITKRGQNVTFRCDPISEHNRLYWYRQTLGQGPEFLTYFQNEAQLEKSRLLSDRFSAERPKGSFSTLEIQRTEQGDSAMYLCASSLVAGGNTGELFFGEGSRLTVL.

This clone has a single count. The V gene is TRBV5-1, the J gene TRBJ2-2, with D possibly being TRBD2 (6 bases). The germline V gene encodes CDR1 SGHRS and CDR2 YFSETQ. CDR3 length: 15 amino acids. Between the trimmed V and J ends, which lost 3 bases and 4 bases, there was a span of 13 bases. As DNA, the CDR3 is TGCGCCAGCAGCTCGTCCCAGGGAGGCACCGGGGAGCTGTTTTTT. Translating it yields CASSSSQGGTGELFF. The variable domain in full, completed from reference TRBV5-1 and TRBJ2-2, reads KAGVTQTPRYLIKTRGQQVTLSCSPISGHRSVSWYQQTPGQGLQFLFEYFSETQRNKGNFPGRFSGRQFSNSRSEMNVSTLELGDSALYLCASSSSQGGTGELFFGEGSRLTVL.

The chain joins TRBV10-3 to TRBJ1-4, with a weak D call TRBD1 (5 bases). CDR1 is ENHRY and CDR2 is SYGVKD in the germline V gene. Trimming removed 10 bases at V and 6 bases at J, with 9 bases between. CDR3 length equals 11 residues. CDR3 region: CATGTDEKLFF. In DNA, the CDR3 is TGTGCCACAGGGACCGATGAAAAACTGTTTTTT.

This clone came up once. The V and J genes are TRBV5-1 and TRBJ2-1; TRBD2 matches at 7 bases. Germline lookup yields CDR1 SGHRS and CDR2 YFSETQ. The J segment lost 0 bases and the V segment lost 0 bases, leaving 6 bases of the junction unmatched. The CDR3 sequence is 17 residues long. CDR3 bases: TGCGCCAGCAGCTTGGCCGTCAGCGGGGACTCCTACAATGAGCAGTTCTTC. Translated, it gives CASSLAVSGDSYNEQFF. The whole variable domain, remainder taken from reference TRBV5-1 and TRBJ2-1, is KAGVTQTPRYLIKTRGQQVTLSCSPISGHRSVSWYQQTPGQGLQFLFEYFSETQRNKGNFPGRFSGRQFSNSRSEMNVSTLELGDSALYLCASSLAVSGDSYNEQFFGPGTRLTVL.

This clone came up a few times. The gene calls are TRBV7-9 and TRBJ1-6, with 7 bases that match TRBD1. The CDR3 extends over 14 amino acids. V was clipped by 5 bases and J by 8 bases; unmatched bases: 6. The germline V gene encodes CDR1 SEHNR and CDR2 FQNEAQ (reference sequence). The CDR3 DNA reads TGTGCCAGCAGCGCTACAGGGGATTATTCACCCCTCCACTTT. Translating it yields CASSATGDYSPLHF.

The chain employs TRBV6-6 and TRBJ1-1; TRBD1 aligns across 8 bases. The CDR3 is 12 residues long. The germline V gene has CDR1 MNHNY and CDR2 SVGAGI (reference sequence). The V and J ends lost 6 bases and 8 bases, in that order; junction bases with no gene match: 5. CDR3 in DNA: TGTGCCAGCAGCTCAGGGGGCTACGAAGCTTTCTTT. Protein: CASSSGGYEAFF.

In its sample, this clone was seen once. The J gene is TRBJ2-1, the V gene TRBV6-6; TRBD1 matches 9 bases. This CDR3 comprises 13 residues. V gave up 8 bases and J gave up 5 bases; unmatched junction bases: 4. Germline CDR1 MNHNY, CDR2 SVGAGI (reference sequence). CDR3 sequence (DNA): TGTGCCAGCGCCGGGACAGGGAACAATGAGCAGTTCTTC. This codes for CASAGTGNNEQFF.

The chain employs TRBV18 and TRBJ2-7; 9 bases agree with TRBD2. CDR3 size: 14 residues. In germline, CDR1 is KGHSH, CDR2 LQKENI. V was pared by 3 bases and J by 7 bases, with 7 bases of the junction left unmatched. CDR3 in amino acids: CASSPGLAFLEQYF. The CDR3 region has the DNA TGTGCCAGCTCACCGGGACTAGCCTTTCTTGAGCAGTACTTC.